This T cell receptor (beta chain) is drawn from a study of T cells of healthy individuals (dated by TCRdb to 2017 to 2018). This clonotype was detected a few times. Its antigen is unknown. Per-nucleotide qualities are absent, and no much larger clonotype sits a single base away. Receptor libraries were prepared by 5' RACE. The sequencer listed for this sample is Illumina MiSeq. TCRdb ran its own pipeline on the public reads, namely fastp trimming at Q25 and MiXCR clone calling, and kept in-frame beta chains. Rows matching on CDR3 protein sequence are summarized as one entry with the most common DNA and genes. The sample table lists about 63,000 distinct CDR3 sequences, around 15% of them with a count of one. Approximately 4.8% of the sample goes to the ten largest clones. Inclusive of the bounding cysteine and phenylalanine, the CDR3 is 15 residues long. Only the CDR3 DNA stays, 45 bases, in frame from base 1. CDR1 and CDR2, looked up from the germline V gene, are SNHLY and FYNNEI. Trimming takes 8 bases from V and 0 bases from J, and the germline ends sit 17 bases apart.

This receptor was identified in a human donor in good health. In this chain, TRBV2 is recombined with TRBJ2-7; the D gene is perhaps TRBD2, from 5 matching bases. Here is the DNA: TGTGCCAGCCATTTAGAGGGAGTTAACTCCTACGAGCAGTACTTC. Its product reads: CASHLEGVNSYEQYF.